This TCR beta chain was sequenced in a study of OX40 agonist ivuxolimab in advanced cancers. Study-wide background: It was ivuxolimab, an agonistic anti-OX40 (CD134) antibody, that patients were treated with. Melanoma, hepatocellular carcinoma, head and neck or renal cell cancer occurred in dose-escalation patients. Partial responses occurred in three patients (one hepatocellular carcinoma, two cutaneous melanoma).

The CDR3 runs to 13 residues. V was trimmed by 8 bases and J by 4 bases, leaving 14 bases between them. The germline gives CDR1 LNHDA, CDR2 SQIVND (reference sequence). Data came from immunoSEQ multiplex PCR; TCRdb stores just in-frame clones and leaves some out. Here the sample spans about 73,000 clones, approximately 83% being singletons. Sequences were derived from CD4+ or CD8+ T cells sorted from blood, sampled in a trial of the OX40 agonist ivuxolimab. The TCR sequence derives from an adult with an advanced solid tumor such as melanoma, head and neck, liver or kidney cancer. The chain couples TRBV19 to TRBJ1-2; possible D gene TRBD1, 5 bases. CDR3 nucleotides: TGTGCCAGTGGGAGGGACCGGTTCTATGGCTACACCTTC. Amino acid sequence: CASGRDRFYGYTF.